This TCR beta chain is from a study of persistence of HIV-infected CD4 T cells. Across the whole study: CD4+ T cells responding to CMV or HIV-1 Gag were isolated.

The libraries were made with immunoSEQ version 4 in survey mode. Produced via immunoSEQ multiplex PCR; TCRdb's table is partial and in-frame only. The sample consists of more than 45,000 clones, more than 60% of them appearing once. Findings and limits, study-wide: Antigen-responding cells were enriched for degenerate expanded CDR3beta sequences. Compared with CD3/CD28-stimulated cells, CMV- and Gag-responding cells showed lower TCRbeta richness.

Stimulation used 10 ug/mL lysate from CMV-infected fibroblasts. Sorted nonresponding memory CD4+ T cells were CD40L-negative, CD69-negative, CD45RO-high. As for this clone: What it binds is unknown. This same CDR3 is encoded by further DNA sequences in the sample.

Trimming pared 2 bases from V and 3 bases from J, leaving 8 bases between. Germline V gene data show CDR1 as MGHDK and CDR2 as SYGVNS. The CDR3 runs to 13 residues. Sequenced here: CD4+ T cells sorted from PBMCs after approximately 20-hour stimulation, sampled from a patient who received antiretroviral therapy. The receptor comes from an adult man with HIV who was CMV-seropositive. J is TRBJ2-7 and V is TRBV25-1; D unresolved. DNA for the CDR3: TGTGCCAGCAGTGAACCGGGCCTCTACGAGCAGTACTTC. Residues: CASSEPGLYEQYF.